This T cell receptor beta chain comes out of a study of shared clonotypes between healthy human individuals. Study observations and caveats: Naive subsets, compared against memory subsets, generally had larger estimated richness values. Sequencing of the sorted subsets was shown by rarefaction to be incomplete despite large depth.

Points on this clone: The antigen is unknown.

This CDR3 comprises 14 residues. V was pared by 3 bases and J by 5 bases, with 13 bases between. CDR1 and CDR2 (germline): MGHRA, YSYEKL. Approximately 210 ng DNA, about 33,000 T cell genomes, went into each sorted-subset replicate PCR. Repertoires were generated with immunoSEQ multiplex PCR, while TCRdb's copy carries only in-frame clones and drops some. The data hold about 1.1 million clones, with about 80% observed a single time. Sequenced sample: memory CD4+ T cells from PBMCs. Subset in this sample: CD45RA-negative fraction. The clonotype was recovered from a man in his late teens or twenties in good health. Some clones in this sample may be carry-over from other donors' samples. The rearrangement joins TRBV4-1 to TRBJ2-5, with D tentatively TRBD2 (5 bases). CDR3: CASSQGSRRETQYF. DNA for the CDR3: TGCGCCAGCAGCCAGGGCTCCCGGAGGGAGACCCAGTACTTC.